This T cell receptor (beta chain) was sequenced for a study of patients and donors after allogeneic stem cell transplantation (dated by TCRdb to about 2020). The library was generated by RT-PCR. TCRdb records NextSeq 550 as the sequencer. The public reads were reprocessed in TCRdb via fastp at Q25 and MiXCR, keeping in-frame beta chains. Under each unique CDR3 protein, matching rows form one entry showing the most common genes and DNA. The sample records 200,000 to 250,000 distinct CDR3 sequences, 38% of which are singletons. The top ten clonotypes cover 11% of the sample. This clonotype has only a few counts. The clone's antigen remains unknown. Within one base of it there is no much larger clone, and no base qualities were kept. CDR1 is given as MNHNY and CDR2 as SVGAGI, both from the germline V gene (reference sequence). V and J are truncated by 7 bases and 1 base respectively, leaving an intervening sequence of 9 bases. CDR3 length: 13 amino acids, cysteine to phenylalanine. The CDR3 DNA has 39 bases and is translated from base 1.

The receptor chain draws on TRBV6-6 and TRBJ2-3; TRBD1 might be the D gene, on 5 matching bases. The TCR originated in a human donor who was either an allogeneic HSCT recipient or a stem cell or donor lymphocyte infusion donor (not recorded which). It is not recorded whose cells these are; they may come from a transplant donor. The sequenced sample was blood, either unsorted or a sorted T cell fraction (not recorded which). The CDR3 protein: CASKGMGTDTQYF. The bases are TGTGCCAGCAAGGGGATGGGCACAGATACGCAGTATTTT.